The 20 T cell receptor beta chains below were found in one sample sequenced in a study of CD8 T cells in Susac syndrome. A quantity of roughly 0.5 to 1 ug RNA underwent reverse transcription using random hexamers. Each CDR3 protein gets one entry after TCRdb re-called the immunoSEQ multiplex PCR reads with MiXCR. The sample lists about 180,000 distinct CDR3 sequences; roughly 94% were seen once. The sample taken for sequencing was CD4+ T cells from PBMCs. The receptor source for this set is a human donor with Susac syndrome.

The chain recombines TRBV19 with TRBJ1-1; D ambiguous. Germline V gene lookup returns CDR1 LNHDA and CDR2 SQIVND (reference sequence). V lost 6 bases and J 5 bases, leaving 13 bases between the germline ends. This CDR3 spans 13 amino acids. The CDR3 DNA reads as TGTGCCAGTAGAAGGAGTCGGGTTACTGAAGCTTTCTTT. Translating it yields CASRRSRVTEAFF.

This chain joins TRBV19 and TRBJ1-2; D remains ambiguous. Looked up from germline, CDR1 is LNHDA and CDR2 is SQIVND (reference sequence). The CDR3 covers 9 residues. Trimming took 8 bases from V and 8 from J, leaving 6 bases between them. Here the CDR3 DNA reads TGTGCCAGTGGTTGGGGCTACACCTTC. It codes for CASGWGYTF.

This clonotype appeared once. The V gene is TRBV20-1, the J gene TRBJ1-1; perhaps TRBD1 as D (5 bases). The V end lost 6 bases, the J end lost 6 bases, and 17 bases lay between the germline ends. The CDR3 is made up of 13 amino acids. CDR1 and CDR2 from the germline V gene are DFQATT and SNEGSKA (reference sequence). The CDR3 sequence is CSAGTLGIAEAFF. The CDR3 bases are TGCAGTGCCGGGACTCTCGGGATCGCTGAAGCTTTCTTT.

The V gene is TRBV2, the J gene TRBJ2-5; D ambiguous. Trimming removed 6 bases from V and 0 bases from J, with 5 bases in between. Germline CDR1 SNHLY, CDR2 FYNNEI. This CDR3 region has 12 residues. CDR3 in amino acids: CASRENQETQYF. In DNA form, the CDR3 reads TGTGCCAGCAGGGAGAACCAAGAGACCCAGTACTTC. Using reference TRBV2 and TRBJ2-5 for the parts outside the CDR3, the full variable domain is EPEVTQTPSHQVTQMGQEVILRCVPISNHLYFYWYRQILGQKVEFLVSFYNNEISEKSEIFDDQFSVERPDGSNFTLKIRSTKLEDSAMYFCASRENQETQYFGPGTRLLVL.

CDR3 protein: CSANRGLDTEAFF. CDR3 DNA sequence: TGCAGCGCGAACAGGGGGCTGGACACTGAAGCTTTCTTT. The chain employs TRBV29-1 and TRBJ1-1; 9 bases match TRBD1. This CDR3 has 13 residues. Germline V CDR1 and CDR2: SQVTM, ANQGSEA. J was trimmed by 3 bases and V by 7 bases; bases with no gene match: 6.

The chain recombines TRBV7-9 with TRBJ1-2; the D gene is possibly TRBD1 (5 bases). The V gene's germline CDR1 is SEHNR and CDR2 FQNEAQ (reference sequence). V was cut by 4 bases and J by 2 bases, with 11 bases left in between. This CDR3 region has 14 residues. CDR3 in DNA: TGTGCCAGCAGCTCCGGGACGGGGAACTATGGCTACACCTTC. The encoded protein is CASSSGTGNYGYTF.

The chain uses TRBV20-1 and TRBJ2-7; possible D gene TRBD2, 5 bases. The CDR3 loop spans 14 amino acids. Germline CDR1 is DFQATT and CDR2 is SNEGSKA (reference sequence). The V and J ends lost 5 bases and 0 bases respectively, with 14 bases between them. CDR3 region: CSAPRTGSSYEQYF. In DNA, the CDR3 is TGCAGTGCTCCTCGGACGGGGAGCTCCTACGAGCAGTACTTC.

The V gene is TRBV20-1, the J gene TRBJ2-2; TRBD2 agrees at 9 bases. The CDR3 runs to 13 residues. From germline, CDR1 is DFQATT and CDR2 SNEGSKA (reference sequence). The V segment lost 3 bases and the J segment 7 bases; nucleotides outside the gene matches: 3. The CDR3 DNA reads as TGCAGTGCTAGGGGACTAGCCGGCGGGGAGCTGTTTTTT. It yields the protein CSARGLAGGELFF.

The CDR3 bases are TGTGCCATCAGAGGCACCGCCGTTGACTACACCTTC. Translating it yields CAIRGTAVDYTF. This chain uses TRBV10-3 with TRBJ1-2; D is uncertain. The germline V gene has CDR1 ENHRY and CDR2 SYGVKD. The CDR3 has 12 residues. V lost 6 bases and J 10 bases, leaving 15 bases between the germline ends.

The rearrangement uses TRBV15 and TRBJ2-1; the D gene is possibly TRBD2 (5 bases). This CDR3 has 14 amino acids. V lost 1 base and J 7 bases, leaving 11 bases between the germline ends. The germline CDR1 and CDR2 sequences are LNHNV and YYDKDF (reference sequence). The CDR3, as DNA: TGTGCCACCAGCAGAGCCGAGCGGAAGAATGAGCAGTTCTTC. Translated: CATSRAERKNEQFF.

The rearrangement uses TRBV5-1 and TRBJ2-3; D uncertain. V lost 1 base, J lost 1 base, and 7 bases lay in between. The germline CDR1 and CDR2 sequences are SGHRS and YFSETQ. The CDR3 runs 14 residues. The CDR3 sequence: CASSLYWGTDTQYF. The CDR3 coding sequence is TGCGCCAGCAGCTTGTATTGGGGCACAGATACGCAGTATTTT.

The chain is built from TRBV12-5 and TRBJ2-5; D uncertain. Germline V CDR1 and CDR2: LGHNT, FRNRAP. V was pared by 7 bases and J by 3 bases, with 6 bases between. The CDR3 extends over 11 amino acids. Here the CDR3 reads CASALEETQYF. The DNA for the CDR3 is TGTGCTAGTGCCCTTGAAGAGACCCAGTACTTC.

V is TRBV6-5 and J is TRBJ1-5; D ambiguous. Per germline, CDR1 MNHEY and CDR2 SVGAGI. V was clipped by 4 bases and J by 0 bases, with 10 bases between them. This CDR3 region has 15 residues. The CDR3 DNA reads as TGTGCCAGCAGTTCGGGAGGGTATAGCAATCAGCCCCAGCATTTT. As protein: CASSSGGYSNQPQHF.

The chain uses TRBV28 and TRBJ1-1; D is undetermined. Looked up from germline, CDR1 is MDHEN and CDR2 is SYDVKM. Trimming left V 10 bases short and J 0 bases short, with 12 bases between. This CDR3 spans 13 amino acids. The CDR3 DNA follows: TGTGCCACTGCTGTTCTTATGAACACTGAAGCTTTCTTT. This translates into CATAVLMNTEAFF. The full variable domain, with the rest looked up from reference TRBV28 and TRBJ1-1, is DVKVTQSSRYLVKRTGEKVFLECVQDMDHENMFWYRQDPGLGLRLIYFSYDVKMKEKGDIPEGYSVSREKKERFSLILESASTNQTSMYLCATAVLMNTEAFFGQGTRLTVV.

This chain joins TRBV7-2 and TRBJ1-1; D is undetermined. V dropped 7 bases and J dropped 4 bases, with 16 bases sitting between them. The CDR3 runs to 14 residues. Germline-derived CDR1 and CDR2 are SGHTA and FQGNSA. DNA of the CDR3: TGTGCCAGCACCGCCTCTGGGGTGAGCACTGAAGCTTTCTTT. It is translated as CASTASGVSTEAFF.

This chain links TRBV28 with TRBJ1-2; D not resolved. Germline V CDR1 and CDR2: MDHEN, SYDVKM. V gave up 4 bases and J gave up 4 bases, with 4 bases separating them. The CDR3 consists of 11 residues. CDR3 residues: CASSSSYGYTF. Written as DNA, the CDR3 is TGTGCCAGCAGTTCCTCCTATGGCTACACCTTC.

This chain uses TRBV5-1 with TRBJ2-3; TRBD2 matches 11 bases. This CDR3 comprises 16 residues. CDR1 and CDR2 from the germline V gene are SGHRS and YFSETQ. After removal of 4 bases from V and 4 bases from J, the junction contained 8 bases not matched to a gene. CDR3 nucleotides: TGCGCCAGCAGCCCGGGACTAGCGGTCCGGGCAGATACGCAGTATTTT. This codes for CASSPGLAVRADTQYF.

The genes are TRBV20-1 and TRBJ1-1, with a weak D call TRBD1 (5 bases). Per germline, CDR1 DFQATT and CDR2 SNEGSKA (reference sequence). The CDR3 covers 13 residues. Trimming stripped 3 bases from V and 3 bases from J, with 11 bases between. The CDR3 sequence: CSASGQGDTEAFF. Written as DNA, the CDR3 is TGCAGTGCTAGTGGTCAGGGCGACACTGAAGCTTTCTTT.

This rearrangement joins TRBV19 to TRBJ2-2; 8 bases line up with TRBD2. Germline V gives CDR1 LNHDA, CDR2 SQIVND (reference sequence). Germline trimming cut 4 bases from V and 2 bases from J; bases unmatched to any gene: 6. This CDR3 is 16 amino acids long. CDR3 coding DNA: TGTGCCAGTAGTAAACTAGCGGACCTAAACACCGGGGAGCTGTTTTTT. Encoded protein: CASSKLADLNTGELFF.

In this sample, this clonotype turned up once. V is TRBV2 and J is TRBJ1-5, with 7 bases aligning to TRBD1. CDR1 and CDR2 (germline): SNHLY, FYNNEI. V shed 3 bases and J 1 base; nucleotides not matched to a gene: 3. The CDR3 extends over 15 amino acids. The DNA for the CDR3 is TGTGCCAGCAGTGATTGGGACAGCAGCAATCAGCCCCAGCATTTT. Residues: CASSDWDSSNQPQHF.